This TCR beta chain was observed in a study of blood T cells in healthy people across ages (dated by TCRdb to the mid-2010s). Describing the broader study: In model experiments, template switching captured roughly one uniquely barcoded TCR beta cDNA molecule for every two T cells. Age-related changes in TCR beta repertoire diversity were measured in the study by deep sequencing normalized with unique cDNA molecular identifiers. The donors were split into four age groups: young (average about 16 years), middle-aged (roughly 40), aged (more than 60) and long-lived (over 75). Donors of different ages were randomly distributed across sequencing lanes to avoid experimental bias. For two donors (one aged 18 to 29 and one aged 80 or older), the study analyzed two additional independent replicas of 1 million unique cDNA reads from the same blood draw.

This clonotype has just a few counts. Its cognate antigen has yet to be identified. Per-nucleotide qualities are absent, and no much larger clonotype sits a single base away. The paper as a whole reports these results and caveats: Bulk unsorted PBMC profiling prevented conclusive comparison of naive and antigen-experienced compartments. Because the CMV infection status of the donors was unknown, age-related changes in expanded clonotypes may potentially have been confounded. A strong correlation was found between observed TCR beta diversity and the percentage of naive T cells measured by flow cytometry. Observed TCR beta diversity per million T cells fell roughly linearly with age, and a significant reduction was already apparent by age around 40. Estimates of total diversity based on one million sequenced T cells were considered lower bounds and underestimates. Compared with the aged group, more naive CD4+ T cells, fewer expanded clones and increased TCR diversity were shown by the long-lived group, suggesting age selection.

The library was produced with 5' RACE. Sequencer: Illumina HiSeq 2500. A second PCR of 7 to 11 cycles was run with a J-beta primer mix and a sample-barcoded 5' primer. A unique molecular identifier was introduced onto each TCR beta cDNA molecule by a template-switch 5' adaptor carrying 12 random nucleotides. At least 3 million CDR3-containing paired-end reads were obtained from each sample. First-strand cDNA was synthesized from all RNA with the Mint cDNA synthesis kit, primed by a TRBC-specific oligonucleotide. All cDNA was treated with uracil-DNA glycosylase and then went through a first 18-cycle PCR with the universal primers M1SS and BC2_uni_R. On the authors' methods: For normalization, 1 million high-quality reads, each with a distinct molecular identifier, were randomly selected from each sample. Reads sharing molecular identifiers were discarded rather than binned into consensus sequences. MiTCR, run with a Q25 quality threshold and the strictest error-elimination algorithm, handled CDR3 identification, clonotype clustering and error correction. A nonparametric unseen species model with Euler transformation was used to estimate a lower bound on total TCR beta diversity. Clones were called with MiXCR by TCRdb after fastp trimmed the public reads at Q25, and only in-frame beta chains were retained. Rows with a matching CDR3 protein are joined into one entry that keeps the most common DNA and genes. TCRdb's processing, not the authors', yielded these V and J calls. Present in this sample are 650,000 to 950,000 distinct CDR3 sequences, around 42% of which were seen just once. The biggest ten clones account for about a fifth of the sample.

The donors were a few dozen Caucasian individuals from Russia, aged roughly 6 to 100 years, who were systemically healthy. Each donor gave ten milliliters of peripheral blood, drawn into EDTA-treated Vacutainer tubes. Ficoll-Paque density-gradient centrifugation was used to isolate PBMCs, with at least 7 million per sample. Trizol reagent was used to extract total RNA from the PBMCs, yielding at least 5 micrograms per sample. For every donor, flow cytometry on a PBMC aliquot measured the percentage of naive CD45RAhigh/CD27high T cells. From the cysteine up to the phenylalanine, the CDR3 has a length of 18 residues. Of all the DNA, just the CDR3 is kept, 54 bases in frame from base 1. The CDR1 and CDR2 encoded by the germline V gene are MNHNS and SASEGT. V lost 6 bases and J lost 2 bases, and the count of bases not matched to a germline gene is 15.

Material for sequencing was blood. The TCR comes from a man aged 55-75 years in good health. The chain uses TRBV6-1 and TRBJ2-5, and 10 bases in between align with TRBD2. This receptor has the CDR3 CASSPRPPGLAKQETQYF. The DNA sequence is as follows: TGTGCCAGCAGCCCACGACCCCCGGGACTAGCGAAACAAGAGACCCAGTACTTC.